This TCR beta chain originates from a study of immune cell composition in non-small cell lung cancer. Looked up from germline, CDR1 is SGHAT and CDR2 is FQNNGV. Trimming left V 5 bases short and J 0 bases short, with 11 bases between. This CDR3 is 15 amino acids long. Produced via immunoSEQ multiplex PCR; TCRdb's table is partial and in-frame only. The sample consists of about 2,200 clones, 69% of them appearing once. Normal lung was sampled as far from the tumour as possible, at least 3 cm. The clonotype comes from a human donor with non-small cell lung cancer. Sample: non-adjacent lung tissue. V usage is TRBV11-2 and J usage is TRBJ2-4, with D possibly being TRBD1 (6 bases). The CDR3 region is CASSRTELAKNIQYF. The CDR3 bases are TGTGCCAGCAGCCGGACAGAGTTAGCCAAAAACATTCAGTACTTC.